Given below is one T cell receptor (beta chain) in context. Its specificity is not known. TCRdb reprocessed the reads via MiXCR and lists one record per CDR3 protein. Here the sample spans approximately 770,000 distinct CDR3 sequences, about 27% being singletons. The sample belongs to a study of T cell repertoires in cytomegalovirus infection. Study information: In public TCR beta signatures, there were indications of both CMV infection and matching HLA type.

The study's findings and limits: Public TCR beta family frequency separated CMV-and-HLA carriers, including in an independent cohort.

This TCR derives from a human donor in good health (CMV status not recorded). Some clones in this sample may be carry-over from other donors' samples. Material: cultured CD8+ T cells from PBMCs, obtained from culture after CMV antigen stimulation.

The CDR3 coding sequence is TGTGCCAGCAGTTTCAGGACAGGGGGCTCCTACGAGCAGTACGTC. It is translated as CASSFRTGGSYEQYV. The rearrangement joins TRBV27 to TRBJ2-7; TRBD1 aligns across 10 bases. Germline V CDR1 and CDR2: MNHEY, SMNVEV (reference sequence). This CDR3 comprises 15 residues. The ends lost 3 bases at V and 0 bases at J; junction bases unmatched: 2.